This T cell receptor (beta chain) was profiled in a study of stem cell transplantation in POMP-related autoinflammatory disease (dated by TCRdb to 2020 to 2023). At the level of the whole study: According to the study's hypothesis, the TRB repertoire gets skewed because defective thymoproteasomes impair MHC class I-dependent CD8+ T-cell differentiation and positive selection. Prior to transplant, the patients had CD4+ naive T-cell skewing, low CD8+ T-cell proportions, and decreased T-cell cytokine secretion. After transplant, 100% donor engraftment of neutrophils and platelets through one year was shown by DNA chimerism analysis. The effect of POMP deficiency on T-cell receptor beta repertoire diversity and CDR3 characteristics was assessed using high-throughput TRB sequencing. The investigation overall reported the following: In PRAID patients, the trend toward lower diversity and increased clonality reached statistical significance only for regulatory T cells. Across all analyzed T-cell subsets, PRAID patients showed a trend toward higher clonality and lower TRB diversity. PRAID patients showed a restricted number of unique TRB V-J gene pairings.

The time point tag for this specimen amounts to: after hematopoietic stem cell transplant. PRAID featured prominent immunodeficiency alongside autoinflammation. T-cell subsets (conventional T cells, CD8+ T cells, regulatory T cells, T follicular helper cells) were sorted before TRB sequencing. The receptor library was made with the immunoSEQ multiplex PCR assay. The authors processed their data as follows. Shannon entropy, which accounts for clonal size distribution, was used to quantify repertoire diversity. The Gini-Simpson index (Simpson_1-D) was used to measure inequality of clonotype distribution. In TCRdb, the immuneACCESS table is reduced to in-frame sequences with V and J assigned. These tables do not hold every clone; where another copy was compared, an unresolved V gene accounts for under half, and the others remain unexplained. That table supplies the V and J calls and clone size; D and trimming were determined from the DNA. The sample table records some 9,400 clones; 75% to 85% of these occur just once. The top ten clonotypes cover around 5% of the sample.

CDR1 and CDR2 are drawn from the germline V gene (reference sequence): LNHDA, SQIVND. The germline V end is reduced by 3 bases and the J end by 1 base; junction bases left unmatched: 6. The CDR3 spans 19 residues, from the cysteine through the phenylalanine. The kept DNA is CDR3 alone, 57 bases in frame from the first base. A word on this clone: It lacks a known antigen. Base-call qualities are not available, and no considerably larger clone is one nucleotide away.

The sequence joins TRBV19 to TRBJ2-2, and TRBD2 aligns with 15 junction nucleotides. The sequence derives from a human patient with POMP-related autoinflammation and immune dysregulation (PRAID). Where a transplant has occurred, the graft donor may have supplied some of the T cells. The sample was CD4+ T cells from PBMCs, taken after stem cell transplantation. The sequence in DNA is TGTGCCAGTAGTATGGGACTAGCGGGAGGTTTCCTGAACACCGGGGAGCTGTTTTTT. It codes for CASSMGLAGGFLNTGELFF.